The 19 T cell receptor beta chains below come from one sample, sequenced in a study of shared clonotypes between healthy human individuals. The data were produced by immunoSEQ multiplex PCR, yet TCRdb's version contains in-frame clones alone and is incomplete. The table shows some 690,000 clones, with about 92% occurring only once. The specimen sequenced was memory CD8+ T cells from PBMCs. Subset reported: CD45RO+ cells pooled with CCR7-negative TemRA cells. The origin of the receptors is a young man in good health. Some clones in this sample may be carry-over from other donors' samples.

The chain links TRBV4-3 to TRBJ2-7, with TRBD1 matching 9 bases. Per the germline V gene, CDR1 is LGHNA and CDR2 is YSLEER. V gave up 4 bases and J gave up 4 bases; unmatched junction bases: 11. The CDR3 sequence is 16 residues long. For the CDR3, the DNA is TGCGCCAGCAGCCCGCAACCTACAGGGGGCACGTACGAGCAGTACTTC. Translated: CASSPQPTGGTYEQYF.

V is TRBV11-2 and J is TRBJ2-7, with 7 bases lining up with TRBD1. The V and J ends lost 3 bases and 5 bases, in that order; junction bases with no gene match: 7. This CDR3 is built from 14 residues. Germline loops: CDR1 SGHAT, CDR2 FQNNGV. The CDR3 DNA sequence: TGTGCCAGCAGCTTTCTAGGGGGCGAGCACGAGCAGTACTTC. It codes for CASSFLGGEHEQYF.

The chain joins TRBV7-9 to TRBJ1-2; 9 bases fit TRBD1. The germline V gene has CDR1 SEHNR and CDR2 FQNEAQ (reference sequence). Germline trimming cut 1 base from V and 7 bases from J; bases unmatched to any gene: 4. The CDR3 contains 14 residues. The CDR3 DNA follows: TGTGCCAGCAGCTTAGACAGGGGGCCTCGTGGCTACACCTTC. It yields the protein CASSLDRGPRGYTF. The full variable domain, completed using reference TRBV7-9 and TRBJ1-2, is DTGVSQNPRHKITKRGQNVTFRCDPISEHNRLYWYRQTLGQGPEFLTYFQNEAQLEKSRLLSDRFSAERPKGSFSTLEIQRTEQGDSAMYLCASSLDRGPRGYTFGSGTRLTVV.

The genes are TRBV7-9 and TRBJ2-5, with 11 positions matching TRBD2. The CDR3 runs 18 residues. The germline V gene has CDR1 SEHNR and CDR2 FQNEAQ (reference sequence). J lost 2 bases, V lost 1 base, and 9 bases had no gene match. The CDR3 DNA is TGTGCCAGCAGCTTAGGGCTAGCGGGAGGCACCACTCAAGAGACCCAGTACTTC. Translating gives CASSLGLAGGTTQETQYF.

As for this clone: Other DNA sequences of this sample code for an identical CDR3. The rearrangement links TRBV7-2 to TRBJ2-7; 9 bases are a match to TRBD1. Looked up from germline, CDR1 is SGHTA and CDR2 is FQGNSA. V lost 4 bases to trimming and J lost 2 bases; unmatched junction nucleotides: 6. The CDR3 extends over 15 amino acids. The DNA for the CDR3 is TGTGCCAGCAGCTCGATGGGACAGGGAGCCTACGAGCAGTACTTC. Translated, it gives CASSSMGQGAYEQYF. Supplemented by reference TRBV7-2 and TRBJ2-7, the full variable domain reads GAGVSQSPSNKVTEKGKDVELRCDPISGHTALYWYRQSLGQGLEFLIYFQGNSAPDKSGLPSDRFSAERTGGSVSTLTIQRTQQEDSAVYLCASSSMGQGAYEQYFGPGTRLTVT.

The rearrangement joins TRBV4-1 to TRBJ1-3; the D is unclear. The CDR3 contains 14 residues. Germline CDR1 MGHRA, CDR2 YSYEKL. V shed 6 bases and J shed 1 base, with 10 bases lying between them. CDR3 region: CASSPILSGNTIYF. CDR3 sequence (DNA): TGCGCCAGCAGTCCCATTTTATCTGGAAACACCATATATTTT.

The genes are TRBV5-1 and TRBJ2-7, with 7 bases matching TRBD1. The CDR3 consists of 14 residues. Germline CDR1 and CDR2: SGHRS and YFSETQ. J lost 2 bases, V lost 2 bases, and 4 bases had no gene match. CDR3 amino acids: CASSLRDSAYEQYF. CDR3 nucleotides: TGCGCCAGCAGCTTACGGGACAGCGCCTACGAGCAGTACTTC. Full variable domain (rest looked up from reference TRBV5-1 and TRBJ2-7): KAGVTQTPRYLIKTRGQQVTLSCSPISGHRSVSWYQQTPGQGLQFLFEYFSETQRNKGNFPGRFSGRQFSNSRSEMNVSTLELGDSALYLCASSLRDSAYEQYFGPGTRLTVT.

The CDR3 region has the DNA TGTGCCAGCACCCGGGACAGGGGAGAATATGGCTACACCTTC. It specifies CASTRDRGEYGYTF. The V call is TRBV7-9, the J call TRBJ1-2; 10 bases agree with TRBD1. The CDR3 extends over 14 amino acids. J was trimmed by 5 bases and V by 7 bases; bases with no gene match: 7. Germline CDR1 reads SEHNR; CDR2 reads FQNEAQ (reference sequence).

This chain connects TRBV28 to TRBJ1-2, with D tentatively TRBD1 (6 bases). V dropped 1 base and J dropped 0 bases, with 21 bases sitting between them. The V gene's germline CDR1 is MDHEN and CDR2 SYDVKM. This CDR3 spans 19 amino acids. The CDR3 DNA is TGTGCCAGCAGTTTATATAAGGAGGGGGGGCGACGGGCTAACTATGGCTACACCTTC. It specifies CASSLYKEGGRRANYGYTF.

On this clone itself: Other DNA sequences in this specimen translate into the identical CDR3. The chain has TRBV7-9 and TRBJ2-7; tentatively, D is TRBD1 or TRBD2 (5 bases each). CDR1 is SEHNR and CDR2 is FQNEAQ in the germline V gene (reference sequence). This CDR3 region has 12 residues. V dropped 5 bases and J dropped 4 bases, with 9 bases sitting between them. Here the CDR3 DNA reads TGTGCCAGCAGCCGGGACCCTTACGAGCAGTACTTC. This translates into CASSRDPYEQYF.

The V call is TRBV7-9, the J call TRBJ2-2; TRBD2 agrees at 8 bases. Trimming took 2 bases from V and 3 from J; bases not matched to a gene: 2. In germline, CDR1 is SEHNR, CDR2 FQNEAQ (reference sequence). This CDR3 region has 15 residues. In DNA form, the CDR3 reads TGTGCCAGCAGCTTACCGGGAGGGGACACCGGGGAGCTGTTTTTT. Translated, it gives CASSLPGGDTGELFF.

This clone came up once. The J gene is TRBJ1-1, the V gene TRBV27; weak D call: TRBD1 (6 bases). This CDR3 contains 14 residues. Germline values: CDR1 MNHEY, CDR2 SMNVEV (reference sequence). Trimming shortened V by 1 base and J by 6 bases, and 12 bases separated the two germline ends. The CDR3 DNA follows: TGTGCCAGCAGTTTATTGGGGGGCGCCCCTGAAGCTTTCTTT. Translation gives CASSLLGGAPEAFF.

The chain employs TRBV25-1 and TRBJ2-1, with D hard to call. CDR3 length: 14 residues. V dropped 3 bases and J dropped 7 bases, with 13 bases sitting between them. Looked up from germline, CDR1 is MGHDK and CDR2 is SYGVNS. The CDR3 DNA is TGTGCCAGCAGTGAGGGCCGGGTAGGGAATGAGCAGTTCTTC. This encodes CASSEGRVGNEQFF.

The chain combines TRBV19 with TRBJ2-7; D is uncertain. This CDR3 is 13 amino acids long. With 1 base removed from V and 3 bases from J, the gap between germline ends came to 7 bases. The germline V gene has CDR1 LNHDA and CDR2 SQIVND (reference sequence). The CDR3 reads CASSIGSRYEQYF. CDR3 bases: TGTGCCAGTAGTATAGGAAGTCGCTACGAGCAGTACTTC.

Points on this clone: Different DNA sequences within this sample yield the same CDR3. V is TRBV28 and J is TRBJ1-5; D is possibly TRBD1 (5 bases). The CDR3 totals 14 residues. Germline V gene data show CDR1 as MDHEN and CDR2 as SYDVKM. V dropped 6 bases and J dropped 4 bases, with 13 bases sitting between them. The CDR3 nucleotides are TGTGCCAGCAGCCTCGGGACGGATAATCAGCCCCAGCATTTT. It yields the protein CASSLGTDNQPQHF.

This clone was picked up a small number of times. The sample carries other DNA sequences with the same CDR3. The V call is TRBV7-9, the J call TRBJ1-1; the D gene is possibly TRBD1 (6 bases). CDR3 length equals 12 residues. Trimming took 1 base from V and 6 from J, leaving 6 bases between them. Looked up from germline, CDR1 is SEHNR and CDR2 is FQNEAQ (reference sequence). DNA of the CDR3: TGTGCCAGCAGCTTAGGGACAGCTGAAGCTTTCTTT. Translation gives CASSLGTAEAFF.

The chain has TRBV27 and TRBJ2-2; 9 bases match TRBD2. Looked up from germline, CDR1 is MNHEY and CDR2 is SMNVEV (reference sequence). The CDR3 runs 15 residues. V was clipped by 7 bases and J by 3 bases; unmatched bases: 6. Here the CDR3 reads CASTSSGIYTGELFF. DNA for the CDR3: TGTGCCAGCACCTCTAGCGGGATTTACACCGGGGAGCTGTTTTTT.

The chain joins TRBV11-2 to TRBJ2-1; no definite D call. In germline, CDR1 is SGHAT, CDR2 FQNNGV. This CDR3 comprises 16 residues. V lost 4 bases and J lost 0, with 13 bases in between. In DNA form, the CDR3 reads TGTGCCAGCAGCTCCTTCCCGGATGGCTCCTACAATGAGCAGTTCTTC. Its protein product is CASSSFPDGSYNEQFF.

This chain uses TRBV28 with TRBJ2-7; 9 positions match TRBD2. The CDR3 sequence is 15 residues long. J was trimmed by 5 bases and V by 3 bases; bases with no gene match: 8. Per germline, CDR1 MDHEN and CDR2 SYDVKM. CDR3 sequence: CASSFKAGGFHEQYF. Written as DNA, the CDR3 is TGTGCCAGCAGTTTTAAAGCGGGAGGTTTCCACGAGCAGTACTTC. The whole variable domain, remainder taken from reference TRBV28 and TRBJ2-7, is DVKVTQSSRYLVKRTGEKVFLECVQDMDHENMFWYRQDPGLGLRLIYFSYDVKMKEKGDIPEGYSVSREKKERFSLILESASTNQTSMYLCASSFKAGGFHEQYFGPGTRLTVT.